This T cell receptor (beta chain) appears in the sequencing data of a study of blood T cell repertoires in COVID-19. Looking at the study overall: Samples taken during acute and convalescent COVID-19 were collected in the United States, Italy and Spain. T cells, B-cell-depleted T cells, or PBMCs supplied cDNA or gDNA.

In the study's own analysis: Quantification of nucleated cells was approximated via reference gene primer amplification. The table came from immunoSEQ multiplex PCR; TCRdb's copy has only in-frame clones and leaves some out. Clonal size and the V and J genes are those of that table, whereas D and trimming came from the DNA. The table lists over 60,000 clones, 65% to 90% of them singletons. The sequenced sample was peripheral blood. The clonotype originates from an elderly man with active COVID-19.

The CDR3 region is CASSGGRAGLSTDTQYF. As DNA, the CDR3 is TGTGCCAGCAGCGGGGGAAGAGCGGGACTTAGCACAGATACGCAGTATTTT. The rearrangement links TRBV7-2 to TRBJ2-3; 7 positions agree with TRBD2. This CDR3 is 17 amino acids long. V lost 5 bases and J lost 0; bases outside the gene matches: 11. The V gene's germline CDR1 is SGHTA and CDR2 FQGNSA.